The 25 T cell receptor beta chains below all came from one sample that was sequenced in a study of T cell changes during pregnancy in multiple sclerosis. Data came from immunoSEQ multiplex PCR; TCRdb stores just in-frame clones and leaves some out. The sample includes roughly 41,000 clones, 80% to 90% seen only once; the top ten take over 0.55%. The input for sequencing was CD4+ T cells from peripheral blood mononuclear cells, taken in the first trimester of pregnancy. All receptors come from a female donor with multiple sclerosis, enrolled in a pregnancy study.

The V and J genes are TRBV7-9 and TRBJ2-5, with D perhaps TRBD1 (5 bases). This CDR3 contains 13 residues. The germline gives CDR1 SEHNR, CDR2 FQNEAQ (reference sequence). The V end lost 5 bases, the J end lost 5 bases, and 12 bases lay between the germline ends. The CDR3 DNA follows: TGTGCCAGCAGCCATACAGGTTCGGAGACCCAGTACTTC. Its protein product is CASSHTGSETQYF.

This clone is medium-sized in the sample. This chain uses TRBV28 with TRBJ2-7; 10 bases map to TRBD2. Germline V gives CDR1 MDHEN, CDR2 SYDVKM. V shed 6 bases and J 4 bases; nucleotides not matched to a gene: 9. CDR3 size: 15 residues. CDR3 DNA sequence: TGTGCCAGCAGCTCCCGGGGAGCGGGAGGGTACGAGCAGTACTTC. The encoded protein is CASSSRGAGGYEQYF.

The chain employs TRBV27 and TRBJ2-7, with 12 positions matching TRBD2. V shed 4 bases and J 0 bases; nucleotides not matched to a gene: 4. Germline V lookup: CDR1 MNHEY, CDR2 SMNVEV (reference sequence). CDR3 length equals 16 residues. CDR3 residues: CASSSPSGRASYEQYF. The CDR3 nucleotides read TGTGCCAGCAGTTCACCTAGCGGGAGGGCCTCCTACGAGCAGTACTTC.

The count of this clone is one. The chain links TRBV7-2 to TRBJ1-2; D is possibly TRBD1 (6 bases). Trimming cost V 5 bases and J 1 base, with 11 bases left between them. This CDR3 spans 14 amino acids. The germline gives CDR1 SGHTA, CDR2 FQGNSA. The CDR3 bases are TGTGCCAGCAGCCCCGGGACATATAACTATGGCTACACCTTC. This encodes CASSPGTYNYGYTF.

This sequence joins TRBV7-8 and TRBJ1-5, with D maybe TRBD1 (6 bases). The ends were cut back, 3 bases at V and 1 base at J, with 10 bases in the middle. Looked up from germline, CDR1 is SGHVS and CDR2 is FQNEAQ. CDR3 length equals 15 residues. The CDR3 sequence is CASSLTGTSNQPQHF. The CDR3 DNA reads as TGTGCCAGCAGCTTGACCGGGACAAGCAATCAGCCCCAGCATTTT.

The CDR3 spells CASSRGLAEYNEQFF. CDR3 DNA: TGTGCCAGTAGTAGAGGACTAGCAGAATACAATGAGCAGTTCTTC. The V gene is TRBV19, the J gene TRBJ2-1; TRBD2 matches 8 bases. This CDR3 has 15 residues. Germline trimming cut 4 bases from V and 4 bases from J; bases unmatched to any gene: 6. Germline V gene sequence: CDR1 LNHDA, CDR2 SQIVND (reference sequence).

This chain links TRBV18 with TRBJ1-2; 9 bases line up with TRBD1. The germline V gene has CDR1 KGHSH and CDR2 LQKENI. V was pared by 5 bases and J by 2 bases, with 9 bases of the junction left unmatched. This CDR3 spans 16 amino acids. DNA for the CDR3: TGTGCCAGCTCATCAAAGCCGGGACAGGGAAACTATGGCTACACCTTC. Amino acids: CASSSKPGQGNYGYTF.

The rearrangement links TRBV5-6 to TRBJ1-2; D ambiguous. Trimming removed 4 bases from V and 5 bases from J, with 15 bases in between. From germline, CDR1 is SGHDT and CDR2 YYEEEE. CDR3 size: 14 residues. The CDR3 region is CASSGEVAVYGYTF. In DNA, the CDR3 is TGTGCCAGCAGCGGGGAGGTGGCGGTTTATGGCTACACCTTC.

This clone was seen a handful of times. This chain uses TRBV4-2 with TRBJ2-1; D is perhaps TRBD2 (6 bases). Germline assignment: CDR1 LGHNA and CDR2 YNFKEQ. Trimming shortened V by 0 bases and J by 3 bases, and 9 bases separated the two germline ends. The CDR3 covers 15 residues. The CDR3 protein is CASSQETAGYNEQFF. DNA of the CDR3: TGTGCCAGCAGCCAAGAAACAGCGGGCTACAATGAGCAGTTCTTC.

The CDR3 loop reads CASSDWTGITYEQYF. CDR3 coding DNA: TGCGCCAGCAGTGATTGGACTGGAATAACATACGAGCAGTACTTC. The rearrangement uses TRBV10-2 and TRBJ2-7; a weak D match, TRBD2 (5 bases). There are 15 residues in the CDR3. The germline gives CDR1 WSHSY, CDR2 SAAADI. V lost 3 bases and J 4 bases, leaving 16 bases between the germline ends.

This chain links TRBV7-4 with TRBJ2-5; no reliable D call. The CDR3 totals 13 residues. Trimming shortened V by 8 bases and J by 0 bases, and 10 bases separated the two germline ends. Germline assignment: CDR1 SGHVT and CDR2 SQSDAQ. This chain's CDR3 is CASLRSNQETQYF. CDR3 nucleotides: TGTGCCAGCTTAAGGAGTAACCAAGAGACCCAGTACTTC.

The genes are TRBV7-2 and TRBJ2-2; TRBD2 matches 13 bases. Trimming took 5 bases from V and 3 from J; bases not matched to a gene: 3. Germline V gene sequence: CDR1 SGHTA, CDR2 FQGNSA. The CDR3 extends over 16 amino acids. CDR3 sequence: CASSAGLAGYTGELFF. Written as DNA, the CDR3 is TGTGCCAGCAGCGCGGGACTAGCGGGGTACACCGGGGAGCTGTTTTTT.

The chain employs TRBV6-1 and TRBJ2-3, with D possibly matching TRBD2 (5 bases). Germline assignment: CDR1 MNHNS and CDR2 SASEGT. Trimming took 3 bases from V and 7 from J, leaving 23 bases between them. CDR3 length: 17 amino acids. CDR3 in amino acids: CASSESGWSLSGNTQYF. The CDR3 region has the DNA TGTGCCAGCAGTGAGTCCGGATGGAGTCTCTCCGGGAATACGCAGTATTTT.

The chain couples TRBV5-4 to TRBJ1-2, with D possibly matching TRBD1 (5 bases). The CDR3 sequence is 12 residues long. The V end lost 4 bases, the J end lost 8 bases, and 12 bases lay between the germline ends. Germline V gene data show CDR1 as SGHNT and CDR2 as YYREEE (reference sequence). In nucleotides, the CDR3 is TGTGCCAGCAGCACACCAGGGCAGGGCTACACCTTC. It is translated as CASSTPGQGYTF.

The chain links TRBV4-2 to TRBJ2-5; D possibly corresponds to TRBD1 (5 bases). This CDR3 is built from 14 residues. Per the germline V gene, CDR1 is LGHNA and CDR2 is YNFKEQ. V shed 1 base and J shed 2 bases, with 8 bases lying between them. DNA of the CDR3: TGTGCCAGCAGCCAAGGGGGCCCGCAAGAGACCCAGTACTTC. Residues: CASSQGGPQETQYF.

This chain connects TRBV4-3 to TRBJ2-2; D might be TRBD2 (6 bases). Between the trimmed V and J ends, which lost 0 bases and 7 bases, there was a span of 12 bases. Germline V gives CDR1 LGHNA, CDR2 YSLEER. The CDR3 spans 15 residues. The chain's CDR3 is CASSQESGAGGELFF. The CDR3 nucleotides read TGCGCCAGCAGCCAAGAATCGGGAGCCGGCGGGGAGCTGTTTTTT.

Relative to its sample, this clone is medium-sized. The rearrangement joins TRBV4-1 to TRBJ2-1; D is possibly TRBD2 (5 bases). Trimming took 7 bases from V and 7 from J, leaving 17 bases between them. This CDR3 is 14 amino acids long. Germline CDR1 and CDR2: MGHRA and YSYEKL. CDR3 sequence reads: CASTTVGASNEQFF. DNA for the CDR3: TGCGCCAGCACCACCGTGGGAGCCTCAAATGAGCAGTTCTTC.

V and J are TRBV7-2 and TRBJ1-1, with a tentative D call TRBD1 (6 bases). Deletions cut 5 bases from V and 1 base from J, with 14 bases between. Germline V gene sequence: CDR1 SGHTA, CDR2 FQGNSA. The CDR3 has 15 amino acids. The CDR3 DNA reads TGTGCCAGCAGCCCAGGGACACTAAAGAACACTGAAGCTTTCTTT. This encodes CASSPGTLKNTEAFF.

As DNA, the CDR3 is TGTGCCAGTAGTCGGCAGGATAATCAGCCCCAGCATTTT. Translated, it gives CASSRQDNQPQHF. The chain combines TRBV19 with TRBJ1-5; D is unclear. The V and J ends lost 5 bases and 4 bases respectively, with 9 bases between them. CDR1 and CDR2 from the germline V gene are LNHDA and SQIVND (reference sequence). The CDR3 is 13 amino acids.

The V gene is TRBV30, the J gene TRBJ2-7, with D tentatively TRBD1 (5 bases). V was clipped by 2 bases and J by 7 bases, with 15 bases between them. The CDR3 length is 13 residues. Germline V gene lookup returns CDR1 GTSNPN and CDR2 SVGIG (reference sequence). CDR3 sequence reads: CAWSTGLREEQYF. CDR3 coding DNA: TGTGCCTGGAGTACCGGGCTCAGGGAAGAGCAGTACTTC.

This rearrangement joins TRBV10-3 to TRBJ2-7, with TRBD2 matching 11 bases. This CDR3 spans 15 amino acids. Germline-derived CDR1 and CDR2 are ENHRY and SYGVKD. With V trimmed by 0 bases and J by 2 bases, 0 bases remained unmatched. For the CDR3, the DNA is TGTGCCATCAGTGAGTCTAGCGGGAGGGCCTACGAGCAGTACTTC. This gives the protein CAISESSGRAYEQYF.

With respect to this clone: Other DNA sequences of this sample code for an identical CDR3. The gene calls are TRBV4-3 and TRBJ2-7; maybe TRBD1 (6 bases). The CDR3 covers 15 residues. Between the trimmed V and J ends, which lost 1 base and 4 bases, there was a span of 14 bases. The germline CDR1 and CDR2 sequences are LGHNA and YSLEER. CDR3 DNA sequence: TGCGCCAGCAGCCAAGGTACAGGGTGGGAGTACGAGCAGTACTTC. Translation gives CASSQGTGWEYEQYF.

This clone was found a few times. The chain has TRBV7-9 and TRBJ2-7, with 8 bases that match TRBD2. This CDR3 contains 11 residues. CDR1 is SEHNR, CDR2 FQNEAQ, per germline (reference sequence). Trimming cost V 8 bases and J 7 bases; bases outside gene matches: 4. The CDR3 sequence is CASEREREQYF. As DNA, the CDR3 is TGTGCCAGCGAGCGGGAGAGGGAGCAGTACTTC.

The chain joins TRBV9 to TRBJ2-5, with 7 bases identical to TRBD2. The CDR3 totals 11 residues. Looked up from germline, CDR1 is SGDLS and CDR2 is YYNGEE. Losses at the gene ends were 6 bases for V and 4 bases for J; bases not matched to a gene: 0. The CDR3 loop is CASTGGETQYF. The CDR3 region has the DNA TGTGCCAGCACGGGAGGAGAGACCCAGTACTTC.

The rearrangement joins TRBV13 to TRBJ2-3; weak D call: TRBD2 (5 bases). V was clipped by 8 bases and J by 2 bases, with 14 bases between them. Germline lookup yields CDR1 PRHDT and CDR2 FYEKMQ (reference sequence). The CDR3 runs to 14 residues. The chain's CDR3 is CASQEWRHTDTQYF. CDR3 sequence (DNA): TGTGCCAGCCAGGAGTGGAGGCACACAGATACGCAGTATTTT.